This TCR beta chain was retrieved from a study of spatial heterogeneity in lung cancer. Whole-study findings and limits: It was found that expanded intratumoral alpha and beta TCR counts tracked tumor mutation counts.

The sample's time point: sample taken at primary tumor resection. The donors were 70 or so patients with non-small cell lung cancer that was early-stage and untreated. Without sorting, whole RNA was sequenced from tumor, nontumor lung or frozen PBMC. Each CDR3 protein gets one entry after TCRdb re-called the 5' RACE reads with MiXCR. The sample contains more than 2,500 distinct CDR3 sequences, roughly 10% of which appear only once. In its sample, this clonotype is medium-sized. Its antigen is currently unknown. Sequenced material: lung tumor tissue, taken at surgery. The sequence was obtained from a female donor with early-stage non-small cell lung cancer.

The CDR3 sequence: CASGTVNSPLHF. The CDR3 DNA sequence: TGTGCCAGCGGGACAGTAAATTCACCCCTCCACTTT. V is TRBV2 and J is TRBJ1-6; 7 positions match TRBD1. The germline V gene has CDR1 SNHLY and CDR2 FYNNEI. The CDR3 runs 12 residues. V trimming: 8 bases; J trimming: 7 bases; junction bases outside the gene matches: 2.